The 7 T cell receptor beta chains reported below all come from one sample, sequenced in a study of blood T cell repertoires in COVID-19. The assay was immunoSEQ multiplex PCR, and TCRdb's table has in-frame clones only and misses some. This sample has 200,000 or so clones, with about 84% found just once. What was sequenced was PBMCs or T cells enriched from blood (not recorded which). These receptors originate from a man between 60 and 75 years old who had recovered from COVID-19.

This clone was observed a handful of times. The chain combines TRBV7-2 with TRBJ1-3; D is ambiguous. The CDR3 sequence is 15 residues long. Germline V gene data show CDR1 as SGHTA and CDR2 as FQGNSA. V was clipped by 1 base and J by 4 bases, with 11 bases between them. The CDR3 sequence is CASSLDNVSGNTIYF. The CDR3 DNA reads as TGTGCCAGCAGCTTAGACAACGTCTCCGGAAACACCATATATTTT. The variable domain in full, completed from reference TRBV7-2 and TRBJ1-3, reads GAGVSQSPSNKVTEKGKDVELRCDPISGHTALYWYRQSLGQGLEFLIYFQGNSAPDKSGLPSDRFSAERTGGSVSTLTIQRTQQEDSAVYLCASSLDNVSGNTIYFGEGSWLTVV.

This chain links TRBV5-6 with TRBJ2-5, with D possibly TRBD1 on 6 matching bases. Germline CDR1 SGHDT, CDR2 YYEEEE. The CDR3 totals 13 residues. V dropped 4 bases and J dropped 1 base, with 8 bases sitting between them. The CDR3 DNA reads TGTGCCAGCAGCCGGACAGCCCAAGAGACCCAGTACTTC. Translating it yields CASSRTAQETQYF.

The rearrangement links TRBV19 to TRBJ2-2, with TRBD1 as a possible D gene (5 bases). The CDR3 totals 13 residues. CDR1 and CDR2 (germline): LNHDA, SQIVND (reference sequence). The CDR3: CASRAGRTGELFF. The CDR3 DNA reads TGTGCGTCTAGGGCAGGGCGAACCGGGGAGCTGTTTTTT. Filled out from reference TRBV19 and TRBJ2-2, the complete variable domain reads DGGITQSPKYLFRKEGQNVTLSCEQNLNHDAMYWYRQDPGQGLRLIYYSQIVNDFQKGDIAEGYSVSREKKESFPLTVTSAQKNPTAFYLCASRAGRTGELFFGEGSRLTVL.

This clone was observed a single time. The chain uses TRBV7-2 and TRBJ1-1; 8 bases align to TRBD1. V trimming: 2 bases; J trimming: 4 bases; junction bases outside the gene matches: 6. The CDR3 is 15 amino acids. Looked up from germline, CDR1 is SGHTA and CDR2 is FQGNSA. The CDR3 region is CASSLLWTGTTEAFF. DNA of the CDR3: TGTGCCAGCAGCTTATTGTGGACAGGGACCACTGAAGCTTTCTTT.

The V and J genes are TRBV11-3 and TRBJ1-3; 7 bases are a match to TRBD1. Germline V lookup: CDR1 SGHNT, CDR2 YENEEA. The CDR3 covers 15 residues. The trim removed 2 bases at V and 2 bases at J, leaving 3 bases unmatched. CDR3 region: CASSLLRGTGNTIYF. The CDR3 DNA reads TGTGCCAGCAGCTTACTCAGGGGGACTGGAAACACCATATATTTT. Together with reference TRBV11-3 and TRBJ1-3, the CDR3 gives the full variable domain: EAGVVQSPRYKIIEKKQPVAFWCNPISGHNTLYWYLQNLGQGPELLIRYENEEAVDDSQLPKDRFSAERLKGVDSTLKIQPAELGDSAVYLCASSLLRGTGNTIYFGEGSWLTVV.

This clone was seen once. The chain carries TRBV18 and TRBJ1-1; 8 nucleotides agree with TRBD1. Unmatched junction bases numbered 5, after V lost 4 bases and J lost 7 bases. Germline V lookup: CDR1 KGHSH, CDR2 LQKENI. CDR3 length equals 13 residues. The CDR3 coding sequence is TGTGCCAGCTCACAACAACAGGGGGATGAAGCTTTCTTT. This translates into CASSQQQGDEAFF.

The chain uses TRBV6-1 and TRBJ1-6; perhaps TRBD1 as D (5 bases). The germline V gene has CDR1 MNHNS and CDR2 SASEGT. The CDR3 loop spans 14 amino acids. V was cut by 3 bases and J by 7 bases, with 10 bases left in between. The DNA of the CDR3 is TGTGCCAGCAGTGATCAGGGAGGCAATTCACCCCTCCACTTT. Its protein product is CASSDQGGNSPLHF.